These 26 T cell receptor delta chains were sequenced from one sample in a study of gamma-delta T cells after stem cell transplantation. TCRdb called clones anew from the RT-PCR reads with CATT. The top ten hold about half of the sample, which has about 1,400 delta-chain clones, approximately 2.4% seen once. Sequencing used gamma-delta T cells. Receptor source: a human donor. It is not recorded whose cells these are; they may come from a transplant donor.

Concerning this clone itself: A much bigger clone sits one base away, suggesting this may be a read error. This CDR3 is also generated by other DNA sequences in the sample. This chain links TRDV2 with TRDJ1; TRDD3 is a possible D gene (5 bases). There are 21 residues in the CDR3. Germline lookup yields CDR1 GEAIGNYY and CDR2 EKD. The CDR3, as DNA: TGTGCCTGCGACACCGCAGGTTTCGGGGGGGCCCTAATTGACGACACCGATAAACTCATCTTT. Translating it yields CACDTAGFGGALIDDTDKLIF.

Of note for this clone: This DNA translates differently at residue 4 from the TCRdb protein, which is that of a much larger clone; a read error is likely, and the protein shown is the DNA's own translation. The chain recombines TRDV2 with TRDJ1, with 9 bases identical to TRDD3. From germline, CDR1 is GEAIGNYY and CDR2 EKD. The CDR3 has 18 amino acids. The CDR3 DNA is TGTGCCTGTGGCACCGTTCTGGCTGGGGGATTAAGGACCGATAAACTCATCTTT. It is translated as CACGTVLAGGLRTDKLIF.

This clone has more than one count but fewer than ten. This likely reflects a read error, since a far larger clone is one base away. The same CDR3 arises from other DNA sequences in this sample as well. The V and J genes are TRDV2 and TRDJ1, with a tentative D call TRDD3 (5 bases). The CDR3 is 20 amino acids. Germline V gene data show CDR1 as GEAIGNYY and CDR2 as EKD. Deletions cut 3 bases from V and 3 bases from J, with 31 bases between. The CDR3 DNA sequence: TGTGCCTGTGACTCGATGCTTACTGGAGGATCACCCCAGGAGGCCGATAAACTCATCTTT. It encodes CACDSMLTGGSPQEADKLIF.

This clone is medium-sized in the sample. With a far larger clone one base away, a read error is the likely cause. The sample holds other DNA sequences that translate to the same CDR3. This chain links TRDV2 with TRDJ3, with 11 bases lining up with TRDD3. V was pared by 1 base and J by 0 bases, with 7 bases of the junction left unmatched. CDR1 and CDR2 (germline): GEAIGNYY, EKD. The CDR3 runs 20 residues. In DNA, the CDR3 is TGTGCCTGTGACACTGTTCTGGGGGATACAAGCTCCTGGGACACCCGACAGATGTTTTTC. Protein product: CACDTVLGDTSSWDTRQMFF.

This clone was found a few times. A read error likely explains this, since a far larger clone differs by one base. In the same sample, other DNA sequences code for this CDR3. This chain uses TRDV2 with TRDJ1; D may be TRDD3 (5 bases). This CDR3 contains 14 residues. The germline V gene encodes CDR1 GEAIGNYY and CDR2 EKD. Trimming pared 1 base from V and 5 bases from J, leaving 13 bases between. As DNA, the CDR3 is TGTGCCTGTGACACTCTGGGTGTTGATGATAAACTCATCTTT. It yields the protein CACDTLGVDDKLIF.

A note on this clone: The protein TCRdb lists belongs to a much larger clone and differs from this DNA's translation at residue 12, which points to a read error; the protein shown is made from the DNA. This sequence joins TRDV2 and TRDJ1; D is uncertain. The length of the CDR3 is 14 residues. In germline, CDR1 is GEAIGNYY, CDR2 EKD. CDR3 loop: CACEPILYTDKPIF. CDR3 DNA: TGTGCCTGTGAACCAATCCTTTACACCGATAAACCCATCTTT.

This clone showed up just a few times. The chain joins TRDV2 to TRDJ1, with 11 bases fitting TRDD3. This CDR3 has 16 amino acids. V lost 4 bases and J lost 0; bases outside the gene matches: 6. The germline V gene has CDR1 GEAIGNYY and CDR2 EKD. CDR3 DNA: TGTGCCTGTGATAAACTGGGGGATATTTACACCGATAAACTCATCTTT. Its translation: CACDKLGDIYTDKLIF.

There are a few counts of this clone. TCRdb's listed protein matches a much larger clone and diverges from this DNA's translation at residue 7, likely through a read error; the protein shown comes from the DNA. The chain joins TRDV2 to TRDJ1, with a weak D call TRDD3 (5 bases). Germline V lookup: CDR1 GEAIGNYY, CDR2 EKD. This CDR3 is 17 amino acids long. Trimming removed 2 bases at V and 0 bases at J, with 18 bases between. The CDR3 is CACDRVRDQKYTDKLIF. The CDR3 nucleotides read TGTGCCTGTGACAGGGTGAGGGATCAGAAGTACACCGATAAACTCATCTTT.

This clone was counted only a few times. This DNA's translation and the protein TCRdb lists, from a much larger clone, do not match at residue 5, likely due to a read error; the protein shown is translated from the DNA. V and J are TRDV2 and TRDJ1; 11 bases are a match to TRDD3. Germline values: CDR1 GEAIGNYY, CDR2 EKD. The CDR3 covers 18 residues. The J segment lost 2 bases and the V segment lost 3 bases, leaving 13 bases of the junction unmatched. The CDR3 region is CACDSVPVTGGYTDKLIF. CDR3 DNA sequence: TGTGCCTGTGACTCCGTACCTGTGACTGGGGGATATACCGATAAACTCATCTTT.

Note on this clone: Since a far larger clone is one base different, this is likely a read error. The sample carries other DNA sequences with the same CDR3. This chain connects TRDV2 to TRDJ1; 7 nucleotides agree with TRDD3. Germline V gives CDR1 GEAIGNYY, CDR2 EKD. The CDR3 length is 20 residues. The CDR3 reads CACDTIRPPGGGPDTDKLIF. The CDR3 nucleotides read TGTGCCTGCGACACGATTCGCCCGCCTGGTGGGGGACCTGACACCGATAAACTCATCTTT.

This clone has more than one count but fewer than ten. A read error is likely here: a far larger clone is one base away. The sample contains more than one DNA sequence encoding this CDR3. J is TRDJ1 and V is TRDV2, with TRDD3 matching over 12 bases. V trimming: 3 bases; J trimming: 2 bases; junction bases outside the gene matches: 12. The CDR3 sequence is 18 residues long. Looked up from germline, CDR1 is GEAIGNYY and CDR2 is EKD. The CDR3 sequence: CACDALLGDTRGTDKLIF. CDR3 coding DNA: TGTGCCTGTGACGCCCTACTGGGGGATACACGAGGGACCGATAAACTCATCTTT.

By sample share, this clone is large. V and J are TRDV2 and TRDJ1, with 8 bases identical to TRDD3. Losses at the gene ends were 3 bases for V and 5 bases for J; bases not matched to a gene: 13. This CDR3 is built from 16 residues. The germline V gene has CDR1 GEAIGNYY and CDR2 EKD. The CDR3 bases are TGTGCCTGTGACGCTATGGGGGATTTTGGGTCAGATAAACTCATCTTT. Amino acids: CACDAMGDFGSDKLIF.

This clone has just a few counts. TCRdb assigns this DNA the protein of a much larger clone, which departs from its translation at residue 5; this likely reflects a read error, and the protein shown comes from translating the DNA. The chain has TRDV2 and TRDJ1; 7 positions match TRDD3. The CDR3 is 16 residues long. The J segment lost 0 bases and the V segment lost 3 bases, leaving 9 bases of the junction unmatched. Germline lookup yields CDR1 GEAIGNYY and CDR2 EKD. The CDR3 loop reads CACDPLGGRNTDKLIF. The CDR3 nucleotides read TGTGCCTGTGACCCTCTTGGGGGACGAAACACCGATAAACTCATCTTT.

The chain combines TRDV2 with TRDJ1, with 7 bases that match TRDD3. Germline CDR1 is GEAIGNYY and CDR2 is EKD. The CDR3 runs to 20 residues. Losses at the gene ends were 0 bases for V and 1 base for J; bases not matched to a gene: 19. The CDR3 DNA sequence: TGTGCCTGTGACACCGGATTCCGGAGTACTGGGGCCCGGTCCACCGATAAACTCATCTTT. This encodes CACDTGFRSTGARSTDKLIF.

The chain employs TRDV2 and TRDJ1, with 12 bases lining up with TRDD3. After removal of 5 bases from V and 7 bases from J, the junction contained 4 bases not matched to a gene. The CDR3 extends over 13 amino acids. Germline V gene data show CDR1 as GEAIGNYY and CDR2 as EKD. The CDR3 region is CACAGGYGGKLIF. In DNA, the CDR3 is TGTGCCTGTGCTGGGGGATACGGGGGTAAACTCATCTTT.

This clone is termed medium-sized. The chain recombines TRDV2 with TRDJ1, with 12 bases aligning to TRDD3. V lost 3 bases and J lost 2; bases outside the gene matches: 12. The CDR3 totals 18 residues. Germline V gene lookup returns CDR1 GEAIGNYY and CDR2 EKD. CDR3: CACDSVRTGGYPTDKLIF. The CDR3 nucleotides are TGTGCCTGTGACTCCGTAAGGACTGGGGGATACCCAACCGATAAACTCATCTTT.

V and J are TRDV2 and TRDJ1, with 12 bases that match TRDD3. CDR1 GEAIGNYY and CDR2 EKD come from the germline V gene. V lost 3 bases and J lost 0; bases outside the gene matches: 13. The CDR3 spans 19 residues. For the CDR3, the DNA is TGTGCCTGTGACTCCGTACTGGGGGATACCACACTGTACACCGATAAACTCATCTTT. It translates to CACDSVLGDTTLYTDKLIF.

With regard to this clone: A read error is the likely source, as a far larger clone sits one nucleotide away. Other DNA sequences within the sample encode an identical CDR3. The V gene is TRDV2, the J gene TRDJ1; TRDD3 matches at 11 bases. Germline V gene sequence: CDR1 GEAIGNYY, CDR2 EKD. Trimming removed 4 bases from V and 0 bases from J; junction bases left unmatched: 12. CDR3 length: 18 residues. This CDR3 is CACDPVRMGDTYTDKLIF. The CDR3 DNA reads TGTGCCTGTGATCCAGTTAGAATGGGGGATACGTACACCGATAAACTCATCTTT.

As regards this clone: A read error likely explains this, since a far larger clone differs by one base. This same CDR3 is encoded by further DNA sequences in the sample. The chain uses TRDV2 and TRDJ1, with 8 nucleotides matching TRDD3. Germline-derived CDR1 and CDR2 are GEAIGNYY and EKD. The CDR3 runs 19 residues. CDR3 amino acids: CACDTLARTGGVDTDKLIF. The CDR3 nucleotides read TGTGCCTGTGACACCCTAGCCCGTACTGGGGGCGTTGATACCGACAAACTCATCTTT.

This clone was seen a handful of times. Being one base from a much bigger clone, this may be a read error. The sample holds other DNA sequences that translate to the same CDR3. The V gene is TRDV2, the J gene TRDJ1; weak D call: TRDD3 (5 bases). The germline V gene encodes CDR1 GEAIGNYY and CDR2 EKD. Trimming cost V 0 bases and J 0 bases, with 16 bases left between them. This CDR3 comprises 17 residues. The CDR3 nucleotides are TGTGCCTGTGACACCGTCGAGGGATCCACCTACACCGATAAACTCATCTTT. Amino acids: CACDTVEGSTYTDKLIF.

This clone is medium-sized (0.01 to 0.1%) in the sample. Additional DNA sequences in this sample encode the identical CDR3. The chain joins TRDV2 to TRDJ3, with 8 positions matching TRDD3. This CDR3 is 20 amino acids long. Germline loops: CDR1 GEAIGNYY, CDR2 EKD. V lost 0 bases and J lost 2; bases outside the gene matches: 11. CDR3 protein: CACDTGWGTRSAWDTRQMFF. CDR3 DNA: TGTGCCTGTGACACCGGCTGGGGGACCCGGAGTGCCTGGGACACCCGACAGATGTTTTTC.

This clone was observed a handful of times. This likely traces to a read error, being one base from a far larger clone. The sample holds other DNA sequences that translate to the same CDR3. In DNA form, the CDR3 reads TGTGCCTGTGACACGCTGGGGGATACGACACTGTACACCGATAAACTCATCTTT. Its translation: CACDTLGDTTLYTDKLIF. The chain uses TRDV2 and TRDJ1; 12 bases match TRDD3. V dropped 1 base and J dropped 0; count of bases not matched to a gene: 8. CDR3 length: 18 amino acids. CDR1 is GEAIGNYY, CDR2 EKD, per germline.

The table lists this clone with a few counts. The protein held in TCRdb is that of a much larger clone and does not match this DNA's translation at residue 8, likely because of a read error; the protein shown is translated from the DNA. J is TRDJ1 and V is TRDV2; TRDD3 is a possible D gene (6 bases). CDR1 and CDR2 (germline): GEAIGNYY, EKD. Trimming removed 2 bases from V and 0 bases from J, with 18 bases in between. This CDR3 has 17 amino acids. The CDR3 spells CACDRVGGQKYTDKLIF. CDR3 bases: TGTGCCTGTGACAGGGTGGGGGGTCAGAAGTACACCGATAAACTCATCTTT.

A few counts support this clone. This likely stems from a read error, as it lies one base from a far larger clone. This sequence joins TRDV2 and TRDJ1; 11 nucleotides agree with TRDD3. This CDR3 is built from 18 residues. Germline values: CDR1 GEAIGNYY, CDR2 EKD. In DNA form, the CDR3 reads TGTGCCTGTGGCACCGTACCTGTGACTGGGGGATATACCGATAAACTCATCTTT. It encodes CACGTVPVTGGYTDKLIF.

A word on this clone: The protein held in TCRdb is that of a much larger clone and does not match this DNA's translation at residue 15, likely because of a read error; the protein shown is translated from the DNA. CDR3 bases: TGTGCCTGTGACGTTTTACTGGGGGATACGCAGGACACCGATGAACTCATCTTT. Protein sequence: CACDVLLGDTQDTDELIF. This chain connects TRDV2 to TRDJ1; 13 bases line up with TRDD3. The V gene's germline CDR1 is GEAIGNYY and CDR2 EKD. The CDR3 is 18 residues long.

Concerning this clone itself: A far bigger clonotype differs at one base, so this is likely a read error. The sample carries other DNA sequences with the same CDR3. The chain combines TRDV2 with TRDJ1; 10 bases agree with TRDD3. Germline V gene sequence: CDR1 GEAIGNYY, CDR2 EKD. J was trimmed by 0 bases and V by 4 bases; bases with no gene match: 16. The CDR3 covers 19 residues. This chain's CDR3 is CACDKLGDKGKTYTDKLIF. CDR3 DNA: TGTGCCTGTGATAAGCTGGGGGATAAGGGAAAAACGTACACCGATAAACTCATCTTT.